This TCR beta chain stems from a study of tumor-infiltrating lymphocytes in localized non-small cell lung cancer (dated by TCRdb to about 2021). With respect to the entire study: The cohort covered several histologies, both smokers and never-smokers, and patients whose samples were collected after neoadjuvant chemotherapy. Resected tumor tissue and uninvolved lung tissue described as non-adjacent to the tumor were contributed by each patient, with both tissues obtained from the same patient. Alongside flow cytometry, multiplex immunofluorescence, RNA-seq, exome sequencing and proteomics, TCR sequencing was applied to the same patients as one of several integrated assays. In total, the ICON cohort was made up of 150 or so surgical patients who had localized non-small cell lung cancer and whose tumors were resected. A total of approximately 56 patients were included in the paired tumor versus uninvolved lung comparison of immunoSEQ T-cell fraction.

The first patient joined ICON in 2016, and enrollment wrapped up when the last patient was enrolled in September 2018. In a subcohort of about 76 patients, fresh tumor and matched uninvolved tissue were collected for in-depth immune analyses, with TCR sequencing among those analyses. DNA for TCR sequencing was isolated from bulk tissue, and no cell sorting was done. For this chain, trimming is 2 bases at the V end and 0 bases at the J end, and the number of junction bases without a gene match is 2. The CDR3 runs 16 residues from the cysteine to the phenylalanine. Solely the CDR3 DNA is kept, with 48 bases framed from the first base. CDR1 and CDR2 are read off the germline V gene (reference sequence) as SGHNT and YYREEE. Study-wide conclusions, independent of this receptor: TCR-derived T-cell fraction did not differ between the flow cytometry-defined immunotypes IM1 (good prognosis) and IM2 (poor prognosis). Recurrence-free survival showed no association with tumor T-cell fraction measured by TCR sequencing (p = 0.61). In line with immunofluorescence CD3 counts, TCRbeta sequencing supported higher T cell infiltration in tumors compared with uninvolved lung tissue. Assay coverage varied across patients depending on available tissue quantity, so only a subset of the cohort had TCR sequencing. Because different assays used different pieces of the same tissue, intratumor heterogeneity could not be separated from technical variation.

The T-cell fraction in tumor and uninvolved lung tissue was provided by TCR sequencing with the immunoSEQ assay. The authors' analysis ran thus. For survival analysis, patients were split into high (upper tertile) and low (lower two tertiles) T-cell fraction groups and compared by log-rank test. A signed-rank test was used to check for differences in T-cell fraction between paired tumor and uninvolved lung. TCRdb re-hosts the immuneACCESS table, in-frame sequences only. Its copies lack some clones; in the studies checked, an unresolved V gene accounts for under half of them, and the cause for the rest is not known. That table gives V, J and clone size, and the DNA gave D and trimming. This sample is represented by approximately 17,000 clones; around 74% of them were singletons. The ten biggest clones cover 9.1% of the sample. Remarks on this clone: Its target antigen remains unknown. Base qualities were left out, and no much larger clone turns up one base away.

The clonotype was recovered from a human donor with non-small cell lung cancer. The specimen was lung tumor tissue. Recombination connected TRBV5-4 to TRBJ2-2; 9 central bases correspond to TRBD2. The DNA sequence reads TGTGCCAGCAGCTTCGGACTAGCGTCGAACACCGGGGAGCTGTTTTTT. This is translated as CASSFGLASNTGELFF.